This T cell receptor beta chain was documented in a study of regulatory and conventional T cells in RAG deficiency. Study-wide findings and caveats: Treg unique TCR beta sequences were approximately 100-fold fewer in Omenn syndrome and CID/AS patients than controls.

The sorted conventional CD4+ T cells were CD25-low and CD127-high, with genomic DNA sequenced. J was trimmed by 12 bases and V by 4 bases; bases with no gene match: 12. The CDR3 totals 14 residues. CDR1 is MDHEN and CDR2 is SYDVKM in the germline V gene. In regard to this clone: What it binds is not known.

The method was immunoSEQ multiplex PCR; TCRdb's version includes in-frame clones alone and lacks a portion of them. Of 20,000 to 25,000 clones detected, around 96% appear once; the ten largest clones hold 1.3%. In addition, the sample was reused for a study of regulatory T cells. This second report adds: The primer mix had 52 TRBV and 13 TRBJ primers.

The TCR was taken from a human donor in good health. The chain recombines TRBV28 with TRBJ2-1; 7 bases match TRBD1. Material: CD25- CD4+ T cells sorted from blood. In DNA, the CDR3 is TGTGCCAGCAGTTCCCCCCCCATCCGGACAGGGCAGTTCTTC. Amino acids: CASSSPPIRTGQFF.